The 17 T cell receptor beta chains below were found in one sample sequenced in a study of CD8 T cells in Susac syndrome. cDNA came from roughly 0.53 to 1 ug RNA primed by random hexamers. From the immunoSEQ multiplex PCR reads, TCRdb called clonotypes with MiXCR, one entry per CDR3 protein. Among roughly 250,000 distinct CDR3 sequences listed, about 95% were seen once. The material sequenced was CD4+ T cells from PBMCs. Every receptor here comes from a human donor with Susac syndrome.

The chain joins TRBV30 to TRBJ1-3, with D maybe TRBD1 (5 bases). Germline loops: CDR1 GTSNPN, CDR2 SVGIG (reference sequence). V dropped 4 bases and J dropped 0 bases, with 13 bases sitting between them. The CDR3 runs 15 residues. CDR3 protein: CAWMAAGGSGNTIYF. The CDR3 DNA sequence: TGTGCCTGGATGGCAGCCGGGGGCTCTGGAAACACCATATATTTT.

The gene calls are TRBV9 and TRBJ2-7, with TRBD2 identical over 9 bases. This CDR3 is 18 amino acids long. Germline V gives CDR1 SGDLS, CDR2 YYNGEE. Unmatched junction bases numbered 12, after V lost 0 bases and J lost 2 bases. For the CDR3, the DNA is TGTGCCAGCAGCGTAGGGGCGGCTAGCGGGAAGGTTGCCTACGAGCAGTACTTC. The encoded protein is CASSVGAASGKVAYEQYF.

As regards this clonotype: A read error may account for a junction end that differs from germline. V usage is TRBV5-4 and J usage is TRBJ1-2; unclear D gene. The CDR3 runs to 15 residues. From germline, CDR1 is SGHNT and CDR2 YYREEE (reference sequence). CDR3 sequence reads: CASRLAVGPNYGYTF. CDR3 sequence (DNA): TGTGCCAGCCGCTTGGCAGTCGGGCCCAACTATGGCTACACCTTC.

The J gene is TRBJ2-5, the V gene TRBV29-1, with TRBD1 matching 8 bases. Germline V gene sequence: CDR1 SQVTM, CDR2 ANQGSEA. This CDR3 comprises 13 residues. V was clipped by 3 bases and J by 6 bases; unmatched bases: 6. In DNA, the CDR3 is TGCAGCGTTGAGGACAGGGTTGGGAAGACCCAGTACTTC. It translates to CSVEDRVGKTQYF.

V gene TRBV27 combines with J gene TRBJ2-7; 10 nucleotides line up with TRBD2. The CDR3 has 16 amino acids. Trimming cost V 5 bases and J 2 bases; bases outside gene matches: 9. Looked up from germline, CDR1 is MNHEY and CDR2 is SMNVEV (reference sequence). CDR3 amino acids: CASSPKGGLAAYEQYF. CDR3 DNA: TGTGCCAGCAGTCCCAAAGGAGGACTAGCGGCCTACGAGCAGTACTTC.

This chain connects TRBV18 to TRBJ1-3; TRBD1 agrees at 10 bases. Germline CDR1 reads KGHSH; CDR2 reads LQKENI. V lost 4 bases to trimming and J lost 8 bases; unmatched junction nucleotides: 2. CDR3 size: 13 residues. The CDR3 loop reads CASSRDRGDTIYF. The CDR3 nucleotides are TGTGCCAGCTCACGGGACAGGGGTGACACCATATATTTT.

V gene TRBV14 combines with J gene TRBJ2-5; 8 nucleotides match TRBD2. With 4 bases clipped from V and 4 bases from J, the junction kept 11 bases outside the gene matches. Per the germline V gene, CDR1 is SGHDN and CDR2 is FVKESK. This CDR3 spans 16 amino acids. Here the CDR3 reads CASSPRRLAGGETQYF. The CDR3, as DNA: TGTGCCAGCAGCCCAAGGCGGCTGGCGGGAGGAGAGACCCAGTACTTC. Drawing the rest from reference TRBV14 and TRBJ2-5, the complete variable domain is EAGVTQFPSHSVIEKGQTVTLRCDPISGHDNLYWYRRVMGKEIKFLLHFVKESKQDESGMPNNRFLAERTGGTYSTLKVQPAELEDSGVYFCASSPRRLAGGETQYFGPGTRLLVL.

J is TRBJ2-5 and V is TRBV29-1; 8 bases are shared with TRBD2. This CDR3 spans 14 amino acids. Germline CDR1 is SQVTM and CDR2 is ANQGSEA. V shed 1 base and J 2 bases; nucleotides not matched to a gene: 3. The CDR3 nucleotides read TGCAGCGTTGAAGGCGCGGGAGGACAAGAGACCCAGTACTTC. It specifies CSVEGAGGQETQYF. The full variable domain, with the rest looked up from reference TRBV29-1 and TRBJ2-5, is SAVISQKPSRDICQRGTSLTIQCQVDSQVTMMFWYRQQPGQSLTLIATANQGSEATYESGFVIDKFPISRPNLTFSTLTVSNMSPEDSSIYLCSVEGAGGQETQYFGPGTRLLVL.

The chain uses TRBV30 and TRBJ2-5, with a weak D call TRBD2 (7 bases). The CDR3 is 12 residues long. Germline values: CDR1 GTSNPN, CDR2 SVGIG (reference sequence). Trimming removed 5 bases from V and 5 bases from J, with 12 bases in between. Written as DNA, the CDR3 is TGTGCCTGGTCCCGGGGGGCGGAGACCCAGTACTTC. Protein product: CAWSRGAETQYF. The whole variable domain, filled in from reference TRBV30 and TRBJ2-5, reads SQTIHQWPATLVQPVGSPLSLECTVEGTSNPNLYWYRQAAGRGLQLLFYSVGIGQISSEVPQNLSASRPQDRQFILSSKKLLLSDSGFYLCAWSRGAETQYFGPGTRLLVL.

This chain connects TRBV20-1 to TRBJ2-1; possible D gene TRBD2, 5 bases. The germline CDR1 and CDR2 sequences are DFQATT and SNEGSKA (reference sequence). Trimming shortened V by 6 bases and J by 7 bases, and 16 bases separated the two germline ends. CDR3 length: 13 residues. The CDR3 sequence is CSADIHTGNEQFF. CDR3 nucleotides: TGCAGTGCCGATATACATACGGGAAATGAGCAGTTCTTC.

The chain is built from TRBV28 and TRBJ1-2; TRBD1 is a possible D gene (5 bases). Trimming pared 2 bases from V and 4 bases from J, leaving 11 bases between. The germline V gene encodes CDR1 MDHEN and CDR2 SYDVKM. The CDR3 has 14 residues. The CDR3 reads CASSLGGPGYGYTF. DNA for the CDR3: TGTGCCAGCAGTTTAGGGGGACCGGGCTATGGCTACACCTTC.

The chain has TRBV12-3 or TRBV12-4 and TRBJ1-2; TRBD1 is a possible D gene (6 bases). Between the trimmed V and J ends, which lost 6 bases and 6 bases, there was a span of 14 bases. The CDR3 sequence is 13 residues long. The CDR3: CASSSEGVDGYTF. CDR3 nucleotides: TGTGCCAGCAGCTCGGAGGGGGTAGATGGCTACACCTTC.

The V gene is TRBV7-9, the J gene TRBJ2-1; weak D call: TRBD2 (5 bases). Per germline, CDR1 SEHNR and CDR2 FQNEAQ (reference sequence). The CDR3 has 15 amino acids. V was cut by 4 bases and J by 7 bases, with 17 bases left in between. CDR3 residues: CASSSPLRDRNEQFF. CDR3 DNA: TGTGCCAGCAGCTCTCCCCTACGGGATAGGAATGAGCAGTTCTTC.

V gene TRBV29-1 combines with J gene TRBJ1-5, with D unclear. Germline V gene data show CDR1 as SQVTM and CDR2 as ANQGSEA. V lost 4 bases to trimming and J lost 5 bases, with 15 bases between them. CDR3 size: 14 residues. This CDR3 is CSVVLGIKDQPQHF. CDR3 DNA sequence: TGCAGCGTTGTCTTGGGAATTAAGGATCAGCCCCAGCATTTT.

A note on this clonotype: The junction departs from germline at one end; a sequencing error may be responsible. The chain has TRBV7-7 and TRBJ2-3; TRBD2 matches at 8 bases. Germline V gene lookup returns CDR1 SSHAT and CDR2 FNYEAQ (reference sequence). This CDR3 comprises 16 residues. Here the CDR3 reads CASSLAAGGTSDTQYF. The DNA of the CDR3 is TGTGCTAGCAGCTTAGCGGCGGGGGGCACGTCGGATACGCAGTATTTT.

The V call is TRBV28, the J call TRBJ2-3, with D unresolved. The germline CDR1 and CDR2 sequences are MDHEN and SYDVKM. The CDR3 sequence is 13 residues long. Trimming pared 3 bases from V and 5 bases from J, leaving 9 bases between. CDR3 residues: CASSLGRLDTQYF. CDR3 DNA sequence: TGTGCCAGCAGTTTGGGTCGACTAGATACGCAGTATTTT.

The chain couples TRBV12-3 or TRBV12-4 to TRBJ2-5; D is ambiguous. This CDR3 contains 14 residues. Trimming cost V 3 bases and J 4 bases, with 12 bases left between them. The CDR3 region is CASSLGPGRETQYF. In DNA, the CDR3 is TGTGCCAGCAGTTTGGGTCCGGGCCGAGAGACCCAGTACTTC.